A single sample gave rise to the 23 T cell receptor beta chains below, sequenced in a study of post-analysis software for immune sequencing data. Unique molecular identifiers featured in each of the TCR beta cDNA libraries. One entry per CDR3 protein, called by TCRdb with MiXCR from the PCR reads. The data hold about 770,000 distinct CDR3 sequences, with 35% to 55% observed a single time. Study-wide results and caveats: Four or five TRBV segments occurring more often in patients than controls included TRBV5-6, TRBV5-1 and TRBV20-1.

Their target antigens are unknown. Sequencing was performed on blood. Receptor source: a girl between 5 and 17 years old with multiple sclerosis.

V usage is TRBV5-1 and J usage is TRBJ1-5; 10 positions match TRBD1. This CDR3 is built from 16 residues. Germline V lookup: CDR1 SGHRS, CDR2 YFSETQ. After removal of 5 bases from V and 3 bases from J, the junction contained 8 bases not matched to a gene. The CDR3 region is CASSPGQGVFNQPQHF. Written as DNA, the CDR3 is TGCGCCAGCAGTCCCGGACAGGGGGTTTTCAATCAGCCCCAGCATTTT.

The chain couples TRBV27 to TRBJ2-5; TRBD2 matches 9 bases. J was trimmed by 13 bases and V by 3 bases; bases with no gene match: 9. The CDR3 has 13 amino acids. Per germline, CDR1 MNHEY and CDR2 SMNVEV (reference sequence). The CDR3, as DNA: TGTGCCAGCAGTTTTAGCGGGAGCACCGAGCGGTACTTC. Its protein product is CASSFSGSTERYF.

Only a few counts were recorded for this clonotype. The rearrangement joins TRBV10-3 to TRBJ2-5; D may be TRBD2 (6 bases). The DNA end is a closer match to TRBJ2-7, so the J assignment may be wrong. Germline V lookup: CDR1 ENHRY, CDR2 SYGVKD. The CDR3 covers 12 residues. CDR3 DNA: TGTGCCTCGGGGGTATATACCTACGAGCAGTACTTC. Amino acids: CASGVYTYEQYF.

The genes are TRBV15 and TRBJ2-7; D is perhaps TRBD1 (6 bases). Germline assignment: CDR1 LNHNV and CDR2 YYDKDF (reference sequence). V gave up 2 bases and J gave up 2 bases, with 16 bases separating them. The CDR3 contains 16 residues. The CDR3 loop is CATSRLPSRDTYEQYF. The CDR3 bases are TGTGCCACCAGCAGACTCCCCAGTAGGGACACCTACGAGCAGTACTTC.

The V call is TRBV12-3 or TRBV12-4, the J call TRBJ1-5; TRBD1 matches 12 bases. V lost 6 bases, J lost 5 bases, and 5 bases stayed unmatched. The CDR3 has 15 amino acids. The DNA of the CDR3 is TGTGCCAGCAGGACCGGGACAGGGGGCGATCAGCCCCAGCATTTT. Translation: CASRTGTGGDQPQHF.

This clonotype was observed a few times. CDR3 protein: CASSPGHHNEQFF. CDR3 sequence (DNA): TGCGCCAGCAGCCCCGGACACCACAATGAGCAGTTCTTC. The V call is TRBV5-1, the J call TRBJ2-1, with a possible D match to TRBD1 (5 bases). CDR3 length: 13 amino acids. The V gene lost 4 bases and the J gene lost 5 bases, with 10 bases spanning the gap. CDR1 and CDR2 from the germline V gene are SGHRS and YFSETQ. Combining the CDR3 with reference TRBV5-1 and TRBJ2-1 gives the whole variable domain KAGVTQTPRYLIKTRGQQVTLSCSPISGHRSVSWYQQTPGQGLQFLFEYFSETQRNKGNFPGRFSGRQFSNSRSEMNVSTLELGDSALYLCASSPGHHNEQFFGPGTRLTVL.

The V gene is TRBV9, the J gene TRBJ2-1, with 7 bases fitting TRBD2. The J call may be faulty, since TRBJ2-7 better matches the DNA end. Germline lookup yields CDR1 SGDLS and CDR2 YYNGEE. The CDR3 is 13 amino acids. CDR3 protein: CASEREGYNEQYF. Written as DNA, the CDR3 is TGTGCCAGTGAGCGGGAAGGCTACAATGAGCAGTACTTC.

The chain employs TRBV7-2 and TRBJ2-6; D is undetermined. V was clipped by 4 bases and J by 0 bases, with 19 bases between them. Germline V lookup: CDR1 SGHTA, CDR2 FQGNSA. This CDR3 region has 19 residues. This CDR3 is CASSSHPGGQSSGANVLTF. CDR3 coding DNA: TGTGCCAGCAGCTCCCACCCGGGTGGTCAATCCTCTGGGGCCAACGTCCTGACTTTC.

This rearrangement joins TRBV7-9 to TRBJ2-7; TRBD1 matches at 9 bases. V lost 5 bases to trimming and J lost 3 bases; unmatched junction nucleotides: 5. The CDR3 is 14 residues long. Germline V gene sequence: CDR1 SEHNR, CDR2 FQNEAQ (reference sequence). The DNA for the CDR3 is TGTGCCAGCAGCACTCAGGACAGGGGCTACGAGCAGTACTTC. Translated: CASSTQDRGYEQYF.

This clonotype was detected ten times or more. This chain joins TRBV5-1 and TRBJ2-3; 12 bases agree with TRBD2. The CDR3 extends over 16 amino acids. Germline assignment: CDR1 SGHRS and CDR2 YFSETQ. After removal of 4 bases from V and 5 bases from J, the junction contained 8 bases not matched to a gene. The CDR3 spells CASSPGLAGWVDTQYF. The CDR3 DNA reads TGCGCCAGCAGCCCAGGACTAGCGGGATGGGTAGATACGCAGTATTTT.

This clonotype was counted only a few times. The chain's CDR3 is CSARRQDTDTQYF. The DNA for the CDR3 is TGCAGCGCCCGGAGACAGGACACAGATACGCAGTATTTT. This sequence joins TRBV29-1 and TRBJ2-3; possible D gene TRBD1, 6 bases. The CDR3 is made up of 13 amino acids. The germline CDR1 and CDR2 sequences are SQVTM and ANQGSEA. Trimming pared 7 bases from V and 2 bases from J, leaving 13 bases between.

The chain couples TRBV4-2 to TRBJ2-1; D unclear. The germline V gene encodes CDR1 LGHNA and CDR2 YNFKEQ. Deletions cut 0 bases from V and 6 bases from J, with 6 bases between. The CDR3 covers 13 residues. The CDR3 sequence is CASSQETSNEQFF. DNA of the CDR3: TGTGCCAGCAGCCAAGAAACCAGCAATGAGCAGTTCTTC.

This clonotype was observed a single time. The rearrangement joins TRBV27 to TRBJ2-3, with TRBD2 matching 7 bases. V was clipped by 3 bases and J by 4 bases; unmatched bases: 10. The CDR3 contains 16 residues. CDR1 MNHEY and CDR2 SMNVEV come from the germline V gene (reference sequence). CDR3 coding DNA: TGTGCCAGCAGTTTCGCCGCGGGAGACCGCGCAGATACGCAGTATTTT. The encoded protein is CASSFAAGDRADTQYF.

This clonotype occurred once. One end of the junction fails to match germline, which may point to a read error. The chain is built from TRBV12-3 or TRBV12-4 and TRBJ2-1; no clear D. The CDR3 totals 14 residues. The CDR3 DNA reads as TGTGCCAGTAGTTCATATACCTCCATTGGTGAGCAGTTCTTC. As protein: CASSSYTSIGEQFF.

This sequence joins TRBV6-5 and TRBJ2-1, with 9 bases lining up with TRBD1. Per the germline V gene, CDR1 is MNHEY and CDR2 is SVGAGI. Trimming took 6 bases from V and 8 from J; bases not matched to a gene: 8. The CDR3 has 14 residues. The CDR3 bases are TGTGCCAGCAGGAGGGACAGGGTAATCGATGAGCAGTTCTTC. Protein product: CASRRDRVIDEQFF.

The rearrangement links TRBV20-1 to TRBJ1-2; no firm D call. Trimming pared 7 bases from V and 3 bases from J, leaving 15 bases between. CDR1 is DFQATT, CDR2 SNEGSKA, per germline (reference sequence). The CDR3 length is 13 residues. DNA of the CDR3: TGCAGTGGGACTCCGAATTGGGACTATGGCTACACCTTC. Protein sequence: CSGTPNWDYGYTF.

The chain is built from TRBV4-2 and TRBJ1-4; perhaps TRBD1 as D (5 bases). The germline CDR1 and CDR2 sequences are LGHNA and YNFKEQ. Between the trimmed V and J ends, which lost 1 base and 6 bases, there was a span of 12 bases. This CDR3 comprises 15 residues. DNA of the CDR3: TGTGCCAGCAGCCAAGTCGGCCGGGGCTATGAAAAACTGTTTTTT. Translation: CASSQVGRGYEKLFF.

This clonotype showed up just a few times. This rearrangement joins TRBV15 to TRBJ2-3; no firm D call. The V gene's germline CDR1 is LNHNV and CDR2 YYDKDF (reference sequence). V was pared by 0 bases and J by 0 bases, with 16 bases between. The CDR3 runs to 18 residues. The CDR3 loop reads CATSRDPPTVPSTDTQYF. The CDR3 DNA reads TGTGCCACCAGCAGAGATCCCCCGACTGTTCCTAGCACAGATACGCAGTATTTT.

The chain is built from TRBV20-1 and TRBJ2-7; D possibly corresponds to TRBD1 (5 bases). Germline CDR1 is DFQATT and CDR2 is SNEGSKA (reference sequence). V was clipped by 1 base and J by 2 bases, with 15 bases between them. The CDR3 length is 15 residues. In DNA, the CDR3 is TGCAGTGCTAGAGCACCCGACAGTCATCCCTACGAGCAGTACTTC. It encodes CSARAPDSHPYEQYF.

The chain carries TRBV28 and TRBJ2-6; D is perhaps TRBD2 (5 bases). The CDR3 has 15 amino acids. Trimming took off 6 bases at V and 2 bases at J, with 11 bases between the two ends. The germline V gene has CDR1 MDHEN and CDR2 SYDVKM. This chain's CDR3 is CASSGGYPGANVLTF. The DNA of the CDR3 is TGTGCCAGCAGCGGAGGATACCCTGGGGCCAACGTCCTGACTTTC.

DNA of the CDR3: TGCGCCAGCAGCCTAGAGGAGACCCAGTTCTTC. Translating it yields CASSLEETQFF. The gene calls are TRBV5-1 and TRBJ2-1; no clear D gene. CDR3 length: 11 amino acids. V was trimmed by 4 bases and J by 13 bases, leaving 12 bases between them. Germline-derived CDR1 and CDR2 are SGHRS and YFSETQ.

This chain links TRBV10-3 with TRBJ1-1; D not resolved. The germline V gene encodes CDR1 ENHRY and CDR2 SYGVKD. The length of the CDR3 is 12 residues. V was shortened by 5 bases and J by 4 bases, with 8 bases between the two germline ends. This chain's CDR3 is CAISTVSTEAFF. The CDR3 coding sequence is TGTGCCATCAGTACCGTTAGCACTGAAGCTTTCTTT.

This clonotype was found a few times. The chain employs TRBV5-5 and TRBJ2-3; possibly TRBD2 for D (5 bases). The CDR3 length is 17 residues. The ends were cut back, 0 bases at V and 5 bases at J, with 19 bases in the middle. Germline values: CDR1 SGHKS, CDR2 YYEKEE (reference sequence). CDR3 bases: TGTGCCAGCAGCTTGGAGATGATCGGGGTGGTGGGAGATACGCAGTATTTT. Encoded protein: CASSLEMIGVVGDTQYF.